This entry lists 5 T cell receptor beta chains sequenced from one sample in a study of blood T cells in healthy people across ages. PCR was performed a second time for about 6 to 11 cycles using a sample-barcoded 5' primer and a J-beta primer mix. TCRdb reanalysed the 5' RACE reads using MiXCR and keeps one entry per CDR3 protein. Among fewer than 2,000,000 distinct CDR3 sequences listed, approximately 32% were seen once. Source material: blood. All receptors come from a woman between 25 and 40 years old in good health.

This clonotype was counted at least ten times. V usage is TRBV7-3 and J usage is TRBJ2-7; 7 nucleotides agree with TRBD1. Germline values: CDR1 SGHTA, CDR2 FQGTGA. The CDR3 is 13 amino acids. V trimming: 5 bases; J trimming: 5 bases; junction bases outside the gene matches: 6. The CDR3 here is CASSTDRDHEQYF. The DNA for the CDR3 is TGTGCCAGCAGCACCGACAGGGACCACGAGCAGTACTTC.

This clonotype was counted only a few times. The chain is built from TRBV2 and TRBJ2-5; D uncertain. Trimming removed 6 bases at V and 4 bases at J, with 12 bases between. The CDR3 consists of 13 residues. Per germline, CDR1 SNHLY and CDR2 FYNNEI. CDR3 region: CASRQWSRETQYF. Here the CDR3 DNA reads TGTGCCAGCAGGCAGTGGTCGCGAGAGACCCAGTACTTC.

The rearrangement joins TRBV4-1 to TRBJ2-7; 13 bases map to TRBD2. Germline CDR1 MGHRA, CDR2 YSYEKL. The V and J ends lost 2 bases and 4 bases, in that order; junction bases with no gene match: 8. The CDR3 covers 17 residues. CDR3 sequence: CASSQPTSGRAKYEQYF. DNA for the CDR3: TGCGCCAGCAGCCAACCAACTAGCGGGAGGGCTAAATACGAGCAGTACTTC.

This clonotype came up a few times. V gene TRBV6-1 combines with J gene TRBJ2-5; 9 bases are shared with TRBD1. Germline loops: CDR1 MNHNS, CDR2 SASEGT. This CDR3 region has 18 residues. The V and J ends lost 6 bases and 5 bases, in that order; junction bases with no gene match: 19. This CDR3 is CASRSPVPRTGAGETQYF. The CDR3 DNA reads TGTGCCAGCAGATCTCCTGTCCCGCGGACAGGGGCGGGGGAGACCCAGTACTTC.

This clonotype was recorded many times. CDR3 residues: CAMDDGGPYNEQFF. The CDR3 nucleotides are TGTGCCATGGACGACGGAGGGCCTTACAATGAGCAGTTCTTC. The V call is TRBV10-3, the J call TRBJ2-1, with D perhaps TRBD2 (6 bases). Trimming stripped 9 bases from V and 4 bases from J, with 16 bases between. Germline CDR1 reads ENHRY; CDR2 reads SYGVKD. The CDR3 is made up of 14 amino acids.